This T cell receptor beta chain was observed in a study of blood T cell repertoires in COVID-19. Across the whole study: Samples of COVID-19 (acute and convalescent) were obtained from the United States, Italy and Spain. The cDNA or gDNA used as material had been derived from T cells, B-cell-depleted T cells, or PBMCs.

In the original workflow: Quantification of nucleated cells was approximated via reference gene primer amplification. Sequencing was performed with immunoSEQ multiplex PCR; in TCRdb, only in-frame clones are kept and a portion is missing. V and J calls and clone size are as listed in that table; D and trimming were resolved from the DNA. Among nearly 40,000 clones, around 80% were seen once, and the ten largest hold around 40%. Trimming took off 4 bases at V and 8 bases at J, with 18 bases between the two ends. Germline assignment: CDR1 SQVTM and CDR2 ANQGSEA. This CDR3 is 14 amino acids long. Sequenced material: peripheral blood. This TCR was sampled from a man aged 80 or over with active or convalescent COVID-19. J is TRBJ2-1 and V is TRBV29-1; tentative D call: TRBD1 (6 bases). This CDR3 is CSVVGTRITDEQFF. CDR3 coding DNA: TGCAGCGTTGTAGGGACACGGATCACCGATGAGCAGTTCTTC.